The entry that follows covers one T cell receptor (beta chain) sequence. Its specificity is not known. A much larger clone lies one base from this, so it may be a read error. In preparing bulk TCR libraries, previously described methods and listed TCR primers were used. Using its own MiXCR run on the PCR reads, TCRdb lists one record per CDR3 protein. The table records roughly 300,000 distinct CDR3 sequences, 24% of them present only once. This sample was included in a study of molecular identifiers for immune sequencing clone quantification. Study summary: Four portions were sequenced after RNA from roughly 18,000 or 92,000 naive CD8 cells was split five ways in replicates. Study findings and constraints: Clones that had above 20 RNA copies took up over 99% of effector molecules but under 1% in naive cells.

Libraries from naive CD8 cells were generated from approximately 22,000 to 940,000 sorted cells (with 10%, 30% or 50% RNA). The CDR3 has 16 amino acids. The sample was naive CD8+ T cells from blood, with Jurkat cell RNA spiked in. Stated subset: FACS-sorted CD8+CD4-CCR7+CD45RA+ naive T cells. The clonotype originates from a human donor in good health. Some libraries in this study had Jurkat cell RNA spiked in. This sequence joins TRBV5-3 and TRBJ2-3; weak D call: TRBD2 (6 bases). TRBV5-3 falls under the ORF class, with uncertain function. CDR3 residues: CASSSPGLPSTDTRYF. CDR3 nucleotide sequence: TGTGCCAGCAGCTCCCCGGGACTCCCTAGCACAGATACGCGGTATTTT.